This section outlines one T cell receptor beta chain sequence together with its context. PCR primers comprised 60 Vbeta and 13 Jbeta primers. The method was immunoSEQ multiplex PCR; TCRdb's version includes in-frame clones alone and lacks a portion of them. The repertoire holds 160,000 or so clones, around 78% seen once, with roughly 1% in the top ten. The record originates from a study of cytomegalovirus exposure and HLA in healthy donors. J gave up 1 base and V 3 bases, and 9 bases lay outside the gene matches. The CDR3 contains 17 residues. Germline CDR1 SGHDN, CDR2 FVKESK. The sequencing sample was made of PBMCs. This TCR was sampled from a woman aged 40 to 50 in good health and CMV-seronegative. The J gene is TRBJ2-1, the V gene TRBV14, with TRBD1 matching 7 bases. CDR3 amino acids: CASSHPWTGSSYNEQFF. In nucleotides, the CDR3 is TGTGCCAGCAGCCACCCCTGGACAGGTAGTTCCTACAATGAGCAGTTCTTC.